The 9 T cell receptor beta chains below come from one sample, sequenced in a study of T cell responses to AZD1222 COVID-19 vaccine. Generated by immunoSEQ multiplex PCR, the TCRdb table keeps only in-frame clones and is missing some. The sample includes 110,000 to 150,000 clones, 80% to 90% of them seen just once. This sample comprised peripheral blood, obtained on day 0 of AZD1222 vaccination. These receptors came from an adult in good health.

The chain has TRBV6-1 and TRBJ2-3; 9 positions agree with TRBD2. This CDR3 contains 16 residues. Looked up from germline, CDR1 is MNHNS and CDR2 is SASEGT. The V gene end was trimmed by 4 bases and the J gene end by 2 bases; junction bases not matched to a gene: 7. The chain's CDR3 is CASSAVAGAFTDTQYF. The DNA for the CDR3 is TGTGCCAGCAGTGCAGTAGCGGGGGCCTTCACAGATACGCAGTATTTT.

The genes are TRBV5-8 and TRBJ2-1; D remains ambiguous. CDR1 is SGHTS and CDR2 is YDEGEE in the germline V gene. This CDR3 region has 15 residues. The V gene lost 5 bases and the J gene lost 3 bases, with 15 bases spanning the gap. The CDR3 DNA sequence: TGTGCCAGCAGATTTGCACGGCTATTCTACAATGAGCAGTTCTTC. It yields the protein CASRFARLFYNEQFF.

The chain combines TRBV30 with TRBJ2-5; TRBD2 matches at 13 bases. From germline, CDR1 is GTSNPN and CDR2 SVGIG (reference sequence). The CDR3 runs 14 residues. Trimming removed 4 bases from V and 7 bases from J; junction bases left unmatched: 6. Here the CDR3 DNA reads TGTGCCTGGACCGGGACTAGCGGGACGGGGACCCAGTACTTC. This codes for CAWTGTSGTGTQYF. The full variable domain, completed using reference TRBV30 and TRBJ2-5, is SQTIHQWPATLVQPVGSPLSLECTVEGTSNPNLYWYRQAAGRGLQLLFYSVGIGQISSEVPQNLSASRPQDRQFILSSKKLLLSDSGFYLCAWTGTSGTGTQYFGPGTRLLVL.

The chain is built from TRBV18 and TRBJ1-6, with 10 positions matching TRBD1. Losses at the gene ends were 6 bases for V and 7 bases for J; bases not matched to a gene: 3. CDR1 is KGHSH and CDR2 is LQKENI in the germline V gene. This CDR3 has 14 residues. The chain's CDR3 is CASSPGQGNSPLHF. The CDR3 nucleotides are TGTGCCAGCTCGCCGGGACAGGGGAATTCACCCCTCCACTTT.

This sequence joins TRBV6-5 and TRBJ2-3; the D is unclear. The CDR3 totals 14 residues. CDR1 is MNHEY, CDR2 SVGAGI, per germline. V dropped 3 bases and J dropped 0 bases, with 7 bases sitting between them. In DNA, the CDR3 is TGTGCCAGCAGTTATTACCCCAGCACAGATACGCAGTATTTT. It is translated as CASSYYPSTDTQYF.

Here the CDR3 DNA reads TGTGCCAGTAGTAGGGGGGGCTTGGAAGGCTACACCTTC. Its translation is CASSRGGLEGYTF. The V and J genes are TRBV19 and TRBJ1-2, with D perhaps TRBD1 (6 bases). The CDR3 sequence is 13 residues long. Per the germline V gene, CDR1 is LNHDA and CDR2 is SQIVND (reference sequence). Trimming took 4 bases from V and 8 from J, leaving 14 bases between them.

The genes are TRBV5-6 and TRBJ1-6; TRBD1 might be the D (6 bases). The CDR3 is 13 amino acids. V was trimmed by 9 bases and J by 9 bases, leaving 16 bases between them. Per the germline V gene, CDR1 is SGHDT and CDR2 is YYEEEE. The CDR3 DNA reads TGTGCCACCTCGGGGGGGCCTTTTTCACCCCTCCACTTT. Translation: CATSGGPFSPLHF.

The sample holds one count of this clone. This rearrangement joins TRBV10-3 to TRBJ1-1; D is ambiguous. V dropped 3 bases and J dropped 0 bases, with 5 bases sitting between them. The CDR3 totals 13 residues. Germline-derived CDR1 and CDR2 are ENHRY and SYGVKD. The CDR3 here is CAISDELNTEAFF. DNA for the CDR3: TGTGCCATCAGTGACGAACTGAACACTGAAGCTTTCTTT.

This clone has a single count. This CDR3 reads CASSQGWYEQYF. DNA of the CDR3: TGTGCCAGCAGCCAAGGGTGGTACGAGCAGTACTTC. J is TRBJ2-7 and V is TRBV3-1 (or the pseudogene TRBV3-2); D not certain. The germline V gene encodes CDR1 LGHDT and CDR2 YNNKEL (reference sequence). Deletions cut 1 base from V and 4 bases from J, with 5 bases between. The CDR3 contains 12 residues.